Following are 18 T cell receptor beta chains from one sample sequenced in a study of cytotoxic CD8 clonotypes in ibrutinib-treated CLL. Sequenced by immunoSEQ multiplex PCR; TCRdb stores in-frame clones only, minus some. The sample lists fewer than 35,000 clones, 55% to 70% seen once, with approximately 50% in the top ten. This sample comprised PBMCs, obtained after 24 months of ibrutinib treatment. These receptors were collected from a human donor with chronic lymphocytic leukemia.

This clone was recorded once. The CDR3 loop is CASSFRTGLSYTF. The CDR3 nucleotides are TGTGCCAGCAGCTTCAGGACAGGGCTTAGCTACACCTTC. The chain uses TRBV7-2 and TRBJ1-2, with 8 bases lining up with TRBD1. With 3 bases clipped from V and 9 bases from J, the junction kept 6 bases outside the gene matches. CDR3 size: 13 residues. Germline CDR1 and CDR2: SGHTA and FQGNSA.

This clone was detected only a few times. The chain links TRBV27 to TRBJ1-5, with D maybe TRBD1 (6 bases). The CDR3 consists of 14 residues. CDR1 is MNHEY, CDR2 SMNVEV, per germline (reference sequence). V dropped 5 bases and J dropped 7 bases, with 15 bases sitting between them. CDR3 bases: TGTGCCAGCAGTGCAGTGGGGGCAAGGCAGCCCCAGCATTTT. Its translation: CASSAVGARQPQHF.

The chain combines TRBV11-2 with TRBJ2-2; 9 nucleotides line up with TRBD1. The V segment lost 5 bases and the J segment 7 bases; nucleotides outside the gene matches: 5. Germline V gives CDR1 SGHAT, CDR2 FQNNGV. CDR3 length equals 14 residues. CDR3 loop: CASSRDRESGELFF. CDR3 bases: TGTGCCAGCAGCCGGGACAGGGAGAGCGGGGAGCTGTTTTTT.

The gene calls are TRBV9 and TRBJ1-5; 9 bases map to TRBD1. The CDR3 totals 15 residues. The trim removed 4 bases at V and 7 bases at J, leaving 9 bases unmatched. Germline-derived CDR1 and CDR2 are SGDLS and YYNGEE. The CDR3 loop reads CASSLEGTGRQPQHF. DNA for the CDR3: TGTGCCAGCAGCTTAGAAGGGACAGGGAGACAGCCCCAGCATTTT.

The gene calls are TRBV28 and TRBJ2-3, with D tentatively TRBD1 (6 bases). CDR3 length equals 15 residues. CDR1 is MDHEN and CDR2 is SYDVKM in the germline V gene. V was clipped by 2 bases and J by 2 bases, with 11 bases between them. The CDR3 is CASSLDDRLTDTQYF. As DNA, the CDR3 is TGTGCCAGCAGTTTAGATGACAGGCTCACAGATACGCAGTATTTT.

This clone has just a few counts. The chain combines TRBV25-1 with TRBJ1-2; 7 bases line up with TRBD1. V was clipped by 4 bases and J by 6 bases; unmatched bases: 8. CDR1 MGHDK and CDR2 SYGVNS come from the germline V gene. CDR3 length: 14 amino acids. The CDR3 bases are TGTGCCAGCAGTGCGCCCGGGACAGCTGATGGCTACACCTTC. The encoded protein is CASSAPGTADGYTF.

The V gene is TRBV27, the J gene TRBJ2-7; 8 bases align to TRBD1. The germline CDR1 and CDR2 sequences are MNHEY and SMNVEV (reference sequence). The CDR3 sequence is 15 residues long. The V segment lost 2 bases and the J segment 6 bases; nucleotides outside the gene matches: 9. In nucleotides, the CDR3 is TGTGCCAGCAGTTTAGGGTCCAGGGGGCCGATCGAGCAGTACTTC. Translation gives CASSLGSRGPIEQYF.

This clone was seen only once. The chain recombines TRBV5-6 with TRBJ2-1; no definite D call. In germline, CDR1 is SGHDT, CDR2 YYEEEE. With 2 bases removed from V and 0 bases from J, the gap between germline ends came to 9 bases. The CDR3 runs to 15 residues. The CDR3 loop is CASSFTESSYNEQFF. As DNA, the CDR3 is TGTGCCAGCAGCTTTACAGAAAGCTCCTACAATGAGCAGTTCTTC.

V is TRBV19 and J is TRBJ2-7; D not resolved. The V end lost 2 bases, the J end lost 6 bases, and 11 bases lay between the germline ends. Germline loops: CDR1 LNHDA, CDR2 SQIVND (reference sequence). The CDR3 length is 13 residues. CDR3 DNA: TGTGCCAGTAGTATAAGACAAAGGAGCGAGCAGTACTTC. Protein product: CASSIRQRSEQYF.

The chain links TRBV28 to TRBJ1-2; 7 bases map to TRBD1. This CDR3 region has 13 residues. V lost 8 bases, J lost 4 bases, and 7 bases stayed unmatched. Germline CDR1 is MDHEN and CDR2 is SYDVKM. CDR3 sequence (DNA): TGTGCCAGCGGGGGACAGCTCTTCTATGGCTACACCTTC. Translation: CASGGQLFYGYTF.

This clone occurred a few times. The chain is built from TRBV9 and TRBJ1-6; D not certain. The CDR3 is 14 residues long. Germline lookup yields CDR1 SGDLS and CDR2 YYNGEE. V lost 3 bases and J lost 9, with 13 bases in between. The CDR3 spells CASSADPPRSPLHF. For the CDR3, the DNA is TGTGCCAGCAGCGCCGACCCCCCTCGTTCACCCCTCCACTTT.

This sequence joins TRBV29-1 and TRBJ2-3; 10 positions match TRBD2. The V segment lost 6 bases and the J segment 1 base; nucleotides outside the gene matches: 4. Germline-derived CDR1 and CDR2 are SQVTM and ANQGSEA. This CDR3 has 14 amino acids. CDR3 sequence (DNA): TGCAGCGTGGCCGGGACTAGCGGCACAGATACGCAGTATTTT. Encoded protein: CSVAGTSGTDTQYF.

The chain uses TRBV6-1 and TRBJ1-5, with D unclear. Germline lookup yields CDR1 MNHNS and CDR2 SASEGT. V was shortened by 6 bases and J by 3 bases, with 9 bases between the two germline ends. The length of the CDR3 is 13 residues. CDR3 region: CASRDIVNQPQHF. CDR3 coding DNA: TGTGCCAGCAGAGACATAGTCAATCAGCCCCAGCATTTT.

The chain combines TRBV4-1 with TRBJ2-3; 11 bases are a match to TRBD2. The CDR3 sequence is 16 residues long. Germline CDR1 reads MGHRA; CDR2 reads YSYEKL. Trimming removed 4 bases from V and 4 bases from J; junction bases left unmatched: 7. The CDR3 nucleotides read TGCGCCAGCAGCCCTAATAGCGGGGGGGCAGCAGATACGCAGTATTTT. Its protein product is CASSPNSGGAADTQYF.

This clone occurred once. The chain couples TRBV15 to TRBJ2-3, with D unresolved. The CDR3 is 17 residues long. Germline values: CDR1 LNHNV, CDR2 YYDKDF (reference sequence). The V end was cut by 0 bases, the J end by 2 bases, with 15 bases between. Here the CDR3 DNA reads TGTGCCACCAGCAGAGAACCTGACACACTCTCCACAGATACGCAGTATTTT. Its protein is CATSREPDTLSTDTQYF.

The rearrangement links TRBV6-5 to TRBJ2-3; D is unresolved. Germline loops: CDR1 MNHEY, CDR2 SVGAGI. V was pared by 5 bases and J by 9 bases, with 15 bases between. This CDR3 spans 13 amino acids. CDR3 amino acids: CASSPSNLQTQYF. As DNA, the CDR3 is TGTGCCAGCAGTCCGTCCAACCTGCAAACGCAGTATTTT.

The chain uses TRBV5-1 and TRBJ2-4; D not resolved. CDR1 SGHRS and CDR2 YFSETQ come from the germline V gene. V lost 3 bases, J lost 8 bases, and 12 bases lay in between. The CDR3 covers 13 residues. Here the CDR3 DNA reads TGCGCCAGCAGCTGGGGTTCGGGTGACATTCAGTACTTC. As protein: CASSWGSGDIQYF. Based on the CDR3 plus reference TRBV5-1 and TRBJ2-4, the full variable domain is KAGVTQTPRYLIKTRGQQVTLSCSPISGHRSVSWYQQTPGQGLQFLFEYFSETQRNKGNFPGRFSGRQFSNSRSEMNVSTLELGDSALYLCASSWGSGDIQYFGAGTRLSVL.

This clone was observed a handful of times. The rearrangement uses TRBV28 and TRBJ1-1; 7 positions agree with TRBD1. This CDR3 is built from 14 residues. Germline V gene data show CDR1 as MDHEN and CDR2 as SYDVKM. Trimming at V came to 6 bases and at J to 0 bases, leaving 4 bases not matched to a gene. The CDR3 spells CASRMGQLNTEAFF. For the CDR3, the DNA is TGTGCCAGCAGGATGGGACAGCTGAACACTGAAGCTTTCTTT.